Sequencing of this TCR beta chain was carried out in a study of regulatory T cells in long-lasting Graves disease. Study results and caveats: Persistent patients shared more public clonotypes (over 2,500) than new patients (roughly 970).

This clonotype has more than one count but fewer than ten. Its antigen is unknown. The time point denotes: newly diagnosed GD, antithyroid drugs for less than 3 months. Making the TCR library involved RNA that had been extracted from PBMCs. Construction of the TCR beta libraries employed iRepertoire HTBI primers in conjunction with Arm-PCR of CDR3 regions. Using its own MiXCR run on the multiplex PCR reads, TCRdb lists one record per CDR3 protein. This sample has about 320,000 distinct CDR3 sequences, with 15% to 20% found just once. Trimming removed 8 bases from V and 4 bases from J; junction bases left unmatched: 6. In germline, CDR1 is MNHNS, CDR2 SASEGT. This CDR3 has 13 amino acids.

The sequences come from peripheral blood mononuclear cells (PBMCs), collected at new diagnosis, from a patient treated with antithyroid drugs. This clonotype originated in a female donor with Graves disease. The chain carries TRBV6-1 and TRBJ2-3, with 7 bases matching TRBD2. This CDR3 is CASALAVADTQYF. CDR3 bases: TGTGCCAGCGCCCTAGCGGTAGCAGATACGCAGTATTTT.